This T cell receptor (beta chain) was observed in a study of blood T cell repertoires in COVID-19. Study-wide context: T cells, B-cell-depleted T cells, or PBMCs supplied cDNA or gDNA.

V was trimmed by 0 bases and J by 4 bases, leaving 15 bases between them. CDR1 and CDR2 (germline): SGDLS, YYNGEE. The CDR3 has 16 amino acids. Enrollees, about 18 to 90 years old, lived in 24 US areas. Under the authors' procedure: Estimates of nucleated cell counts were drawn from the amplification of reference gene primers. Assay used: immunoSEQ multiplex PCR; TCRdb lists only in-frame clones, some missing. That table furnishes V, J and clone size, whereas the DNA furnished D and trimming. This sample has about 220,000 clones, with about 83% found just once. Sequencing used PBMCs or T cells enriched from blood (not recorded which). The chain recombines TRBV9 with TRBJ2-3; TRBD1 might be the D (6 bases). The receptor was derived from a woman between 40 and 50 years old who had recovered from COVID-19. The CDR3 is CASSVGSRGKADTQYF. DNA of the CDR3: TGTGCCAGCAGCGTAGGGTCAAGGGGGAAGGCAGATACGCAGTATTTT.